These 23 T cell receptor beta chains share one sample of origin, sequenced in a study of shared clonotypes between healthy human individuals. Libraries were prepared by immunoSEQ multiplex PCR; TCRdb keeps only in-frame clonotypes and omits some of them. The table has about 600,000 clones, 97% seen once. Material for sequencing was naive CD4+ T cells sorted from blood. The subset denotes: CD45RA+ positively selected. The receptors originated from a woman in her twenties or thirties in good health.

V and J are TRBV6-1 and TRBJ1-2, with D hard to call. The V end lost 6 bases, the J end lost 3 bases, and 11 bases lay between the germline ends. The CDR3 totals 13 residues. Per germline, CDR1 MNHNS and CDR2 SASEGT. CDR3 DNA sequence: TGTGCCAGCAGCCCACAACTGGACTATGGCTACACCTTC. It encodes CASSPQLDYGYTF.

The gene calls are TRBV4-1 and TRBJ2-5; D possibly uses TRBD1 or TRBD2 (6 bases each). Trimming cost V 8 bases and J 5 bases, with 21 bases left between them. CDR1 is MGHRA and CDR2 is YSYEKL in the germline V gene. CDR3 length: 15 residues. The CDR3 nucleotides read TGCGCCAGCCGATCTTATGGGGGGCGAGGGGAGACCCAGTACTTC. Translated, it gives CASRSYGGRGETQYF.

J is TRBJ2-7 and V is TRBV19; the match to TRBD2 covers 13 bases. V lost 1 base to trimming and J lost 4 bases; unmatched junction nucleotides: 4. Germline V gives CDR1 LNHDA, CDR2 SQIVND (reference sequence). The CDR3 is 16 residues long. CDR3: CASSIGLAGGSYEQYF. Here the CDR3 DNA reads TGTGCCAGTAGTATAGGACTAGCGGGAGGATCGTACGAGCAGTACTTC.

The chain combines TRBV11-2 with TRBJ2-1; D may be TRBD2 (6 bases). From germline, CDR1 is SGHAT and CDR2 FQNNGV. This CDR3 comprises 15 residues. The V and J ends lost 5 bases and 6 bases respectively, with 17 bases between them. The CDR3 DNA follows: TGTGCCAGCAGCCCCCGGATAGCGGTAGTCAATGAGCAGTTCTTC. Translating it yields CASSPRIAVVNEQFF.

The J gene is TRBJ1-2, the V gene TRBV10-3; weak D call: TRBD1 (5 bases). The CDR3 runs 15 residues. Germline CDR1 and CDR2: ENHRY and SYGVKD. V was clipped by 4 bases and J by 4 bases, with 16 bases between them. The CDR3 loop reads CAISAAGTAGYGYTF. The CDR3 DNA is TGTGCCATCAGTGCCGCAGGGACCGCGGGCTATGGCTACACCTTC.

The J gene is TRBJ1-3, the V gene TRBV28; no clear D gene. The CDR3 is made up of 15 amino acids. Germline V lookup: CDR1 MDHEN, CDR2 SYDVKM. V gave up 2 bases and J gave up 4 bases, with 12 bases separating them. CDR3 loop: CASSLPSPVGNTIYF. The CDR3 coding sequence is TGTGCCAGCAGTTTACCGTCCCCGGTGGGAAACACCATATATTTT.

This clone is a singleton in its sample. The V gene is TRBV9, the J gene TRBJ2-7, with a tentative D call TRBD2 (5 bases). CDR3 length: 15 residues. Germline values: CDR1 SGDLS, CDR2 YYNGEE. V lost 2 bases and J 0 bases, leaving 12 bases between the germline ends. Here the CDR3 DNA reads TGTGCCAGCAGCGTCGGGGATTTGAGCTCCTACGAGCAGTACTTC. It yields the protein CASSVGDLSSYEQYF.

V and J are TRBV28 and TRBJ2-7; perhaps TRBD2 as D (7 bases). CDR1 and CDR2 from the germline V gene are MDHEN and SYDVKM. There are 14 residues in the CDR3. V was pared by 10 bases and J by 4 bases, with 20 bases between. The CDR3 loop is CATRGGANIYEQYF. The CDR3, as DNA: TGTGCCACCCGAGGGGGGGCGAATATATACGAGCAGTACTTC. Full variable domain (rest looked up from reference TRBV28 and TRBJ2-7): DVKVTQSSRYLVKRTGEKVFLECVQDMDHENMFWYRQDPGLGLRLIYFSYDVKMKEKGDIPEGYSVSREKKERFSLILESASTNQTSMYLCATRGGANIYEQYFGPGTRLTVT.

This chain connects TRBV28 to TRBJ1-6; D might be TRBD1 (5 bases). Germline CDR1 is MDHEN and CDR2 is SYDVKM. Trimming left V 1 base short and J 8 bases short, with 9 bases between. This CDR3 contains 14 residues. CDR3 sequence: CASSLLQADSPLHF. As DNA, the CDR3 is TGTGCCAGCAGTTTATTACAGGCCGATTCACCCCTCCACTTT.

V gene TRBV28 combines with J gene TRBJ2-7; tentatively, D is TRBD1 (6 bases). This CDR3 spans 14 amino acids. From germline, CDR1 is MDHEN and CDR2 SYDVKM. The germline V and J ends were trimmed by 5 bases and 0 bases, with 11 bases remaining between them. This chain's CDR3 is CASSETGFSYEQYF. The CDR3 DNA reads TGTGCCAGCAGTGAGACAGGATTCTCCTACGAGCAGTACTTC.

The gene calls are TRBV19 and TRBJ1-5, with a weak D call TRBD1 (5 bases). Trimming took 7 bases from V and 1 from J, leaving 20 bases between them. The CDR3 consists of 17 residues. Germline V lookup: CDR1 LNHDA, CDR2 SQIVND (reference sequence). The CDR3 DNA follows: TGTGCCAGTACCCTAGAGGGGAAGGCGGGGAGCAATCAGCCCCAGCATTTT. Protein product: CASTLEGKAGSNQPQHF.

The chain has TRBV7-6 and TRBJ2-5; D not certain. CDR1 is SGHVS and CDR2 is FNYEAQ in the germline V gene. The CDR3 runs to 13 residues. V lost 3 bases to trimming and J lost 5 bases, with 10 bases between them. CDR3 nucleotide sequence: TGTGCCAGCAGCTTTGGATTGGGGGAGACCCAGTACTTC. Translated, it gives CASSFGLGETQYF.

The chain is built from TRBV6-1 and TRBJ2-7, with 7 bases fitting TRBD1. V lost 8 bases and J lost 5; bases outside the gene matches: 6. Germline assignment: CDR1 MNHNS and CDR2 SASEGT. This CDR3 has 12 amino acids. CDR3 coding DNA: TGTGCCAGCGCAGGGGGAAAAGACGAGCAGTACTTC. It encodes CASAGGKDEQYF.

This rearrangement joins TRBV28 to TRBJ1-6; D possibly corresponds to TRBD1 (6 bases). V was clipped by 6 bases and J by 14 bases, with 23 bases between them. The CDR3 is made up of 15 amino acids. From germline, CDR1 is MDHEN and CDR2 SYDVKM. The CDR3 sequence is CASRYGGSRGLALHF. In DNA, the CDR3 is TGTGCCAGCAGATATGGGGGCTCCAGGGGTTTAGCCCTCCACTTT.

The V gene is TRBV7-2, the J gene TRBJ2-7, with D maybe TRBD2 (6 bases). V was clipped by 4 bases and J by 1 base, with 14 bases between them. This CDR3 is 15 amino acids long. Per the germline V gene, CDR1 is SGHTA and CDR2 is FQGNSA. The CDR3 DNA sequence: TGTGCCAGCAGCTACACTTCAGGGAGGTCCTACGAGCAGTACTTC. Translating gives CASSYTSGRSYEQYF.

This clone showed up just once. The chain has TRBV2 and TRBJ1-2, with a weak D call TRBD1 (5 bases). The V end was cut by 8 bases, the J end by 2 bases, with 12 bases between. This CDR3 contains 13 residues. CDR1 is SNHLY, CDR2 FYNNEI, per germline. CDR3 nucleotides: TGTGCCAGCTCCGGGGCTACAAACTATGGCTACACCTTC. It codes for CASSGATNYGYTF.

The genes are TRBV5-4 and TRBJ2-3, with a tentative D call TRBD2 (7 bases). CDR1 is SGHNT and CDR2 is YYREEE in the germline V gene (reference sequence). Trimming cost V 3 bases and J 4 bases, with 21 bases left between them. The CDR3 is 17 residues long. Written as DNA, the CDR3 is TGTGCCAGCAGCTGGGGGCGCTACAGGGAGGGTGCAGATACGCAGTATTTT. Translating it yields CASSWGRYREGADTQYF.

The rearrangement links TRBV7-9 to TRBJ1-1; TRBD1 is a possible D gene (5 bases). Germline V gene lookup returns CDR1 SEHNR and CDR2 FQNEAQ (reference sequence). The germline V and J ends were trimmed by 1 base and 1 base, with 10 bases remaining between them. The CDR3 runs to 15 residues. The CDR3 protein is CASSLGGSRNTEAFF. As DNA, the CDR3 is TGTGCCAGCAGCTTAGGGGGCAGCAGGAACACTGAAGCTTTCTTT.

This chain uses TRBV28 with TRBJ1-4, with TRBD1 matching 8 bases. Germline trimming cut 6 bases from V and 4 bases from J; bases unmatched to any gene: 4. The V gene's germline CDR1 is MDHEN and CDR2 SYDVKM. The CDR3 has 14 amino acids. CDR3 sequence reads: CASRMGQDNEKLFF. The CDR3 region has the DNA TGTGCCAGCAGGATGGGACAGGATAATGAAAAACTGTTTTTT.

The chain is built from TRBV5-1 and TRBJ2-6; 8 nucleotides line up with TRBD1. CDR3 size: 18 residues. Per the germline V gene, CDR1 is SGHRS and CDR2 is YFSETQ. Trimming removed 4 bases from V and 3 bases from J; junction bases left unmatched: 12. This chain's CDR3 is CASSTPGTGLLGANVLTF. As DNA, the CDR3 is TGCGCCAGCAGCACACCCGGGACAGGCCTTCTTGGGGCCAACGTCCTGACTTTC. The variable domain in full, with the rest retrieved from reference TRBV5-1 and TRBJ2-6, is KAGVTQTPRYLIKTRGQQVTLSCSPISGHRSVSWYQQTPGQGLQFLFEYFSETQRNKGNFPGRFSGRQFSNSRSEMNVSTLELGDSALYLCASSTPGTGLLGANVLTFGAGSRLTVL.

The rearrangement links TRBV10-3 to TRBJ1-2; D is possibly TRBD1 (5 bases). Germline V gene sequence: CDR1 ENHRY, CDR2 SYGVKD. The CDR3 covers 13 residues. V was shortened by 2 bases and J by 7 bases, with 11 bases between the two germline ends. The CDR3 DNA reads TGTGCCATCAGTGAGCAGGAGAGGGGTGGCTACACCTTC. This translates into CAISEQERGGYTF.

The table lists this clone with a count of one. This chain links TRBV21-1 with TRBJ2-1; the table assigns TRBD2, which was not confirmed against the DNA. TRBV21-1 is noted as a pseudogene. This CDR3 comprises 18 residues. This CDR3 is CASSNGGDTSVTYNEQFF. CDR3 coding DNA: TGTGCCAGCAGCAACGGGGGGGACACCTCAGTGACCTACAATGAGCAGTTCTTC.

The rearrangement joins TRBV7-9 to TRBJ1-1; D is possibly TRBD1 (6 bases). The CDR3 has 18 residues. The germline V gene has CDR1 SEHNR and CDR2 FQNEAQ (reference sequence). With 1 base removed from V and 1 base from J, the gap between germline ends came to 19 bases. CDR3 sequence: CASSLVGSGQPWNTEAFF. In DNA form, the CDR3 reads TGTGCCAGCAGCTTAGTAGGATCCGGACAGCCGTGGAACACTGAAGCTTTCTTT.